The 15 T cell receptor beta chains given below trace back to one sample, sequenced in a study of blood T cell repertoires in COVID-19. Data came from immunoSEQ multiplex PCR; TCRdb stores just in-frame clones and leaves some out. The sample records about 200,000 clones, around 94% being singletons. The sequencing sample was made of peripheral blood. These receptors all stem from a man between 25 and 39 years old with COVID-19, enrolled during active disease.

The sample holds a few counts of this clone. The gene calls are TRBV12-3 or TRBV12-4 and TRBJ1-5, with D possibly being TRBD1 (5 bases). The CDR3 spans 13 residues. V dropped 6 bases and J dropped 9 bases, with 15 bases sitting between them. The CDR3 region is CASRPDGQGPQHF. CDR3 coding DNA: TGTGCCAGCAGACCCGACGGGCAGGGGCCCCAGCATTTT.

The J gene is TRBJ1-1, the V gene TRBV6-1; D remains ambiguous. The CDR3 is made up of 14 amino acids. Germline lookup yields CDR1 MNHNS and CDR2 SASEGT. The germline V and J ends were trimmed by 3 bases and 5 bases, with 13 bases remaining between them. The CDR3 loop is CASSERSPGTEAFF. For the CDR3, the DNA is TGTGCCAGCAGTGAGCGGTCCCCCGGGACTGAAGCTTTCTTT.

This clone was seen a handful of times. The rearrangement joins TRBV12-5 to TRBJ1-6, with 8 bases matching TRBD1. The V segment lost 6 bases and the J segment 11 bases; nucleotides outside the gene matches: 9. Germline CDR1 reads LGHNT; CDR2 reads FRNRAP. This CDR3 is built from 14 residues. The DNA for the CDR3 is TGTGCTAGTGGAACCACAGGGGGACCGACACCCCTCCACTTT. It translates to CASGTTGGPTPLHF.

This chain uses TRBV7-9 with TRBJ1-1; 10 positions match TRBD1. The V gene end was trimmed by 6 bases and the J gene end by 3 bases; junction bases not matched to a gene: 7. Germline V lookup: CDR1 SEHNR, CDR2 FQNEAQ (reference sequence). This CDR3 has 15 amino acids. The CDR3 loop reads CASSSGQGGHTEAFF. Here the CDR3 DNA reads TGTGCCAGCAGTTCTGGACAGGGGGGGCACACTGAAGCTTTCTTT.

The chain couples TRBV6-5 to TRBJ2-7; no clear D. Trimming took off 4 bases at V and 4 bases at J, with 14 bases between the two ends. The CDR3 runs 14 residues. Germline V lookup: CDR1 MNHEY, CDR2 SVGAGI. The chain's CDR3 is CASSFTGNYYEQYF. The CDR3 DNA reads as TGTGCCAGCAGTTTTACGGGTAACTATTACGAGCAGTACTTC.

The V and J genes are TRBV10-2 and TRBJ2-4; TRBD1 matches 8 bases. V was clipped by 2 bases and J by 9 bases; unmatched bases: 6. CDR1 and CDR2 from the germline V gene are WSHSY and SAAADI. There are 14 residues in the CDR3. The CDR3: CASSEMTGAGIQYF. For the CDR3, the DNA is TGCGCCAGCAGTGAGATGACAGGGGCGGGCATTCAGTACTTC.

The chain uses TRBV6-6 and TRBJ1-3; no clear D. From germline, CDR1 is MNHNY and CDR2 SVGAGI (reference sequence). Trimming left V 2 bases short and J 1 base short, with 6 bases between. The CDR3 totals 14 residues. The chain's CDR3 is CASSYLTSGNTIYF. DNA of the CDR3: TGTGCCAGCAGTTACCTTACATCTGGAAACACCATATATTTT.

The rearrangement links TRBV10-3 to TRBJ1-1; 11 bases fit TRBD1. CDR1 is ENHRY and CDR2 is SYGVKD in the germline V gene. V shed 8 bases and J 10 bases; nucleotides not matched to a gene: 6. CDR3 length: 12 residues. CDR3 loop: CAIGGTGGRAFF. CDR3 nucleotides: TGTGCCATCGGCGGGACAGGGGGGAGAGCTTTCTTT.

The rearrangement uses TRBV18 and TRBJ1-1, with 7 bases that match TRBD1. This CDR3 has 12 amino acids. CDR1 is KGHSH, CDR2 LQKENI, per germline. V gave up 3 bases and J gave up 7 bases; unmatched junction bases: 2. The CDR3 loop is CASSPRDSEAFF. The CDR3 nucleotides are TGTGCCAGCTCACCCAGGGACAGTGAAGCTTTCTTT.

This sequence joins TRBV7-3 and TRBJ2-2; no definite D call. The CDR3 is 14 residues long. Germline CDR1 is SGHTA and CDR2 is FQGTGA. With 5 bases removed from V and 1 base from J, the gap between germline ends came to 8 bases. Written as DNA, the CDR3 is TGTGCCAGCAGCCCGGGTCTGAACACCGGGGAGCTGTTTTTT. Protein: CASSPGLNTGELFF.

This clone was found once. V gene TRBV9 combines with J gene TRBJ2-1, with 7 bases aligning to TRBD1. This CDR3 has 16 residues. Germline CDR1 SGDLS, CDR2 YYNGEE. After removal of 3 bases from V and 4 bases from J, the junction contained 10 bases not matched to a gene. The DNA of the CDR3 is TGTGCCAGCAGCGGGGACACAGGGGTAGGATACAATGAGCAGTTCTTC. It translates to CASSGDTGVGYNEQFF.

This clone was detected once. V is TRBV7-3 and J is TRBJ2-1, with 8 bases matching TRBD2. Per the germline V gene, CDR1 is SGHTA and CDR2 is FQGTGA. This CDR3 is 15 amino acids long. Trimming cost V 1 base and J 10 bases; bases outside gene matches: 9. The CDR3 DNA reads as TGTGCCAGCAGCTTAAGGCTAGCGGGTCTTGGAGAGCAGTTCTTC. It codes for CASSLRLAGLGEQFF.

This rearrangement joins TRBV13 to TRBJ2-1, with a possible D match to TRBD2 (6 bases). This CDR3 region has 15 residues. In germline, CDR1 is PRHDT, CDR2 FYEKMQ (reference sequence). V lost 3 bases and J lost 5, with 14 bases in between. Here the CDR3 DNA reads TGTGCCAGCAGCTTGGGACTTGCGACTGACAATGAGCAGTTCTTC. This encodes CASSLGLATDNEQFF.

This sequence joins TRBV5-1 and TRBJ2-7; maybe TRBD2 (6 bases). This CDR3 has 14 amino acids. Germline V gene sequence: CDR1 SGHRS, CDR2 YFSETQ. Trimming removed 7 bases at V and 4 bases at J, with 18 bases between. The CDR3 coding sequence is TGCGCCAGCCGGCCCATCGCGGGATCTTACGAGCAGTACTTC. Protein sequence: CASRPIAGSYEQYF.

The genes are TRBV11-3 and TRBJ2-5, with 15 bases that match TRBD2. The CDR3 extends over 17 amino acids. CDR1 is SGHNT and CDR2 is YENEEA in the germline V gene. Trimming cost V 6 bases and J 5 bases; bases outside gene matches: 10. The CDR3 sequence is CASSARTSGGARETQYF. The CDR3 nucleotides are TGTGCCAGCAGTGCTCGGACTAGCGGGGGGGCGAGGGAGACCCAGTACTTC.